This T cell receptor (beta chain) was captured by sequencing in a study of Graves' ophthalmopathy and Graves' hyperthyroidism. This CDR3 is built from 13 residues. V was clipped by 3 bases and J by 5 bases, with 10 bases between them. PBMCs originated in about 10 ml of fresh peripheral blood. RNA transcripts were the source from which TCR beta CDR3 regions were amplified. The workflow started with a first-round RT-PCR run with HTBI primers and then moved on to a second-round multiplex PCR. TCRdb fed the multiplex PCR reads into MiXCR, producing one record per CDR3 protein. Found here are roughly 500,000 distinct CDR3 sequences, 13% to 15% of them singletons; the top ten hold more than 8.5%. This clonotype was observed at least ten times.

The TCR sequence derives from a woman in her twenties or thirties with Graves' ophthalmopathy. This chain joins TRBV12-3 or TRBV12-4 and TRBJ1-1; D not resolved. The specimen sequenced was blood. This CDR3 reads CASSFLPETEAFF. CDR3 bases: TGTGCCAGCAGTTTTTTACCGGAAACTGAAGCTTTCTTT.